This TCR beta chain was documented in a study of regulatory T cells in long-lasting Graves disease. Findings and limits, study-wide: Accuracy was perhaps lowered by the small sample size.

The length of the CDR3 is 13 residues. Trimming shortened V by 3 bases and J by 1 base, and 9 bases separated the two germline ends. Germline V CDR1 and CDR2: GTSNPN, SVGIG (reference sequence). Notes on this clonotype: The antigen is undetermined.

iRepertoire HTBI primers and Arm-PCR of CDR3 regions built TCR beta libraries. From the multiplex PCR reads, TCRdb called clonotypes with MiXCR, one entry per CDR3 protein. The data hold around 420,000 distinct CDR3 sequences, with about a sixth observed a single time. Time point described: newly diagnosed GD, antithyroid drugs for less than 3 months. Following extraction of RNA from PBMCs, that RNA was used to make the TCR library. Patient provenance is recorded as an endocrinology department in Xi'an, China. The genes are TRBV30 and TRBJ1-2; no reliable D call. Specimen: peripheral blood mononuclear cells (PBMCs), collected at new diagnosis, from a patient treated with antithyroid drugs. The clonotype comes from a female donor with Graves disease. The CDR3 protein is CAWRVSFNYGYTF. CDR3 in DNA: TGTGCCTGGAGGGTCAGCTTTAACTATGGCTACACCTTC. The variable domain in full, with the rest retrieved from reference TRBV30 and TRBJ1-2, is SQTIHQWPATLVQPVGSPLSLECTVEGTSNPNLYWYRQAAGRGLQLLFYSVGIGQISSEVPQNLSASRPQDRQFILSSKKLLLSDSGFYLCAWRVSFNYGYTFGSGTRLTVV.